This TCR beta chain was identified in a study of T cells in Graves' hyperthyroidism and ophthalmopathy. What was amplified from RNA transcripts were TCR beta CDR3 regions. With the HTBI primer set, the TCR CDR3 went through a first round of RT-PCR. TCRdb redid the calling of the multiplex PCR reads with MiXCR, one entry per CDR3 protein. The sample has 750,000 to 950,000 distinct CDR3 sequences, around 39% seen once. This clonotype was observed a few times. Graves' hyperthyroidism qualified as stable when ophthalmopathy did not progress within 18 months. Per germline, CDR1 DFQATT and CDR2 SNEGSKA (reference sequence). The CDR3 spans 13 residues. The V end was cut by 0 bases, the J end by 2 bases, with 8 bases between.

The sequence came from a man between 18 and 29 years old with Graves' hyperthyroidism. Specimen: blood. This chain uses TRBV20-1 with TRBJ2-7; D gene unclear. The CDR3 DNA sequence: TGCAGTGCTAGAGACAGCCCTGCCTACGAGCAGTACTTC. Residues: CSARDSPAYEQYF.